One sample yielded the 30 T cell receptor beta chains listed below, sequenced in a study of T cells after yellow fever vaccination. TCRdb fed the 5' RACE reads into MiXCR, producing one record per CDR3 protein. The table includes roughly 310,000 distinct CDR3 sequences, more than 8.5% detected once. The source material was PBMCs, sampled on the day of the first yellow fever vaccination. Every receptor here comes from a man aged 18-30 years who received the YFV17D yellow fever vaccine.

This clonotype was picked up many times. The V call is TRBV4-1, the J call TRBJ2-6; TRBD1 is a possible D gene (5 bases). CDR1 is MGHRA, CDR2 YSYEKL, per germline. Trimming took 0 bases from V and 2 from J, leaving 26 bases between them. This CDR3 comprises 22 residues. The CDR3 nucleotides are TGCGCCAGCAGCCAAGATAGTGGAGTTTGGGGCAGGGCTAGACCTGGGGCCAACGTCCTGACTTTC. It encodes CASSQDSGVWGRARPGANVLTF.

This clonotype was counted between two and nine times. The chain has TRBV7-9 and TRBJ1-5; TRBD1 agrees at 9 bases. CDR1 is SEHNR, CDR2 FQNEAQ, per germline (reference sequence). This CDR3 has 15 residues. V lost 1 base, J lost 7 bases, and 5 bases stayed unmatched. Here the CDR3 reads CASSLGGTGLQPQHF. The CDR3 coding sequence is TGTGCCAGCAGCTTAGGGGGGACAGGGTTGCAGCCCCAGCATTTT.

This clonotype was detected a few times. This sequence joins TRBV29-1 and TRBJ2-3, with D perhaps being TRBD1 or TRBD2 (5 bases each). Germline assignment: CDR1 SQVTM and CDR2 ANQGSEA. V gave up 4 bases and J gave up 6 bases, with 17 bases separating them. CDR3 size: 14 residues. The CDR3 reads CSVGLMGVADTQYF. DNA of the CDR3: TGCAGCGTTGGTTTGATGGGGGTCGCGGATACGCAGTATTTT.

This clonotype came up a few times. The chain links TRBV29-1 to TRBJ2-7; D uncertain. Trimming left V 5 bases short and J 6 bases short, with 14 bases between. This CDR3 comprises 12 residues. Germline values: CDR1 SQVTM, CDR2 ANQGSEA. The CDR3 here is CSVWENSLEQYF. The CDR3 DNA reads TGCAGCGTTTGGGAAAATAGTCTCGAGCAGTACTTC.

The rearrangement links TRBV12-3 or TRBV12-4 to TRBJ1-5; D remains unclear. There are 17 residues in the CDR3. The V end lost 0 bases, the J end lost 2 bases, and 14 bases lay between the germline ends. In DNA form, the CDR3 reads TGTGCCAGCAGTTTAGCGATGGGGATGAGGGGCAATCAGCCCCAGCATTTT. Amino acid sequence: CASSLAMGMRGNQPQHF.

This clonotype was picked up a small number of times. The J gene is TRBJ1-1, the V gene TRBV11-2; weak D call: TRBD1 (5 bases). The CDR3 is 16 residues long. Germline lookup yields CDR1 SGHAT and CDR2 FQNNGV. The germline V and J ends were trimmed by 1 base and 3 bases, with 15 bases remaining between them. The CDR3 spells CASSLATGAGHTEAFF. In DNA, the CDR3 is TGTGCCAGCAGCTTAGCCACAGGTGCTGGACACACTGAAGCTTTCTTT.

The chain employs TRBV12-3 or TRBV12-4 and TRBJ2-7; 7 bases match TRBD2. The CDR3 sequence is 17 residues long. Unmatched junction bases numbered 13, after V lost 5 bases and J lost 0 bases. The CDR3 loop is CASSPQTSAEGSYEQYF. The CDR3, as DNA: TGTGCCAGCAGTCCCCAAACTAGCGCCGAGGGCTCCTACGAGCAGTACTTC.

There are many counts of this clonotype. V and J are TRBV7-8 and TRBJ2-7; the match to TRBD1 covers 8 bases. V dropped 4 bases and J dropped 6; count of bases not matched to a gene: 8. The CDR3 is 14 amino acids. CDR1 and CDR2 (germline): SGHVS, FQNEAQ. Written as DNA, the CDR3 is TGTGCCAGCAGCTCCCAGGGGGCGGGGTCCGAGCAGTACTTC. This encodes CASSSQGAGSEQYF.

The V and J genes are TRBV30 and TRBJ2-7; D may correspond to TRBD1 or TRBD2 (5 bases each). Per germline, CDR1 GTSNPN and CDR2 SVGIG (reference sequence). This CDR3 region has 13 residues. V lost 2 bases to trimming and J lost 7 bases, with 15 bases between them. The CDR3 DNA reads as TGTGCCTGGAGTCGGGACCTGGAGAGAGAGCAGTACTTC. Residues: CAWSRDLEREQYF. The variable domain in full, with the rest retrieved from reference TRBV30 and TRBJ2-7, is SQTIHQWPATLVQPVGSPLSLECTVEGTSNPNLYWYRQAAGRGLQLLFYSVGIGQISSEVPQNLSASRPQDRQFILSSKKLLLSDSGFYLCAWSRDLEREQYFGPGTRLTVT.

The V and J genes are TRBV4-3 and TRBJ2-1; 9 nucleotides agree with TRBD2. The V segment lost 2 bases and the J segment 4 bases; nucleotides outside the gene matches: 6. CDR3 length equals 16 residues. Germline V gives CDR1 LGHNA, CDR2 YSLEER. The CDR3 spells CASSQPTSGRYNEQFF. For the CDR3, the DNA is TGCGCCAGCAGCCAACCCACTAGCGGGCGATACAATGAGCAGTTCTTC.

This clonotype was seen only a few times. The rearrangement uses TRBV5-1 and TRBJ1-2; the D is unclear. The CDR3 is 13 amino acids. V was pared by 0 bases and J by 1 base, with 4 bases between. Germline CDR1 SGHRS, CDR2 YFSETQ. The CDR3 DNA follows: TGCGCCAGCAGCTTGGCCGATAACTATGGCTACACCTTC. The encoded protein is CASSLADNYGYTF.

The chain combines TRBV28 with TRBJ2-1, with D perhaps matching TRBD1 or TRBD2 (6 bases each). V was clipped by 5 bases and J by 3 bases, with 17 bases between them. The CDR3 sequence is 16 residues long. The germline gives CDR1 MDHEN, CDR2 SYDVKM. The CDR3 reads CASSPSGARGYNEQFF. Here the CDR3 DNA reads TGTGCCAGCAGTCCTTCGGGGGCGAGAGGCTACAATGAGCAGTTCTTC.

This clonotype was seen only a few times. The CDR3 loop reads CAISEGTIQETQYF. Here the CDR3 DNA reads TGTGCCATCAGTGAGGGTACTATCCAAGAGACCCAGTACTTC. V gene TRBV10-3 combines with J gene TRBJ2-5; the D is unclear. The CDR3 consists of 14 residues. Trimming took 2 bases from V and 1 from J, leaving 8 bases between them. Germline loops: CDR1 ENHRY, CDR2 SYGVKD.

The chain employs TRBV14 and TRBJ1-2, with unresolved D. The CDR3 is made up of 17 amino acids. V lost 0 bases and J lost 0, with 14 bases in between. CDR1 and CDR2 (germline): SGHDN, FVKESK. The CDR3 loop is CASSQDILGSTNYGYTF. In DNA, the CDR3 is TGTGCCAGCAGCCAAGATATATTGGGATCCACTAACTATGGCTACACCTTC.

This chain links TRBV3-1 with TRBJ1-3; possible D gene TRBD1, 5 bases. From germline, CDR1 is LGHDT and CDR2 YNNKEL (reference sequence). The CDR3 extends over 12 amino acids. The ends were cut back, 6 bases at V and 4 bases at J, with 7 bases in the middle. The CDR3 is CASRNRGNTIYF. For the CDR3, the DNA is TGTGCCAGCAGAAACAGGGGAAACACCATATATTTT.

This clonotype has just a few counts. The chain combines TRBV10-3 with TRBJ1-1; D perhaps matches TRBD1 (5 bases). This CDR3 is built from 13 residues. The V end was cut by 4 bases, the J end by 8 bases, with 14 bases between. The germline V gene has CDR1 ENHRY and CDR2 SYGVKD. The CDR3 nucleotides are TGTGCCATCAGTGGTTCAGGGTATGCCGAAGCTTTCTTT. This codes for CAISGSGYAEAFF.

This clonotype was found many times. V gene TRBV7-3 combines with J gene TRBJ2-7; D is ambiguous. With 4 bases removed from V and 4 bases from J, the gap between germline ends came to 11 bases. From germline, CDR1 is SGHTA and CDR2 FQGTGA. This CDR3 has 13 residues. The CDR3 DNA is TGTGCCAGCAGCTCATCTGGCTCGTACGAGCAGTACTTC. It specifies CASSSSGSYEQYF.

The chain links TRBV18 to TRBJ1-5; D unresolved. Germline values: CDR1 KGHSH, CDR2 LQKENI. The CDR3 loop spans 15 amino acids. Trimming took off 2 bases at V and 3 bases at J, with 11 bases between the two ends. The DNA for the CDR3 is TGTGCCAGCTCACCAAGGGAGAGTCCCAATCAGCCCCAGCATTTT. Its protein is CASSPRESPNQPQHF.

The CDR3: CASSLDRGREQYF. CDR3 in DNA: TGTGCCAGCAGCTTAGATCGGGGGCGAGAGCAGTACTTC. The rearrangement uses TRBV7-6 and TRBJ2-7; D assignment may be TRBD1 or TRBD2 (6 bases each). Germline V gives CDR1 SGHVS, CDR2 FNYEAQ. V was shortened by 1 base and J by 7 bases, with 11 bases between the two germline ends. The CDR3 runs 13 residues.

This clonotype was seen more than once but under ten times. The rearrangement links TRBV11-2 to TRBJ2-3; D call uncertain. CDR3 size: 17 residues. V lost 1 base and J 2 bases, leaving 16 bases between the germline ends. CDR1 is SGHAT, CDR2 FQNNGV, per germline. In nucleotides, the CDR3 is TGTGCCAGCAGCTTAGGACGACGGGTTTCTCCCACAGATACGCAGTATTTT. It codes for CASSLGRRVSPTDTQYF.

This clonotype was recorded a few times. The gene calls are TRBV7-7 and TRBJ2-3; D might be TRBD2 (6 bases). Germline CDR1 is SSHAT and CDR2 is FNYEAQ (reference sequence). The ends were cut back, 1 base at V and 0 bases at J, with 11 bases in the middle. The CDR3 contains 16 residues. The CDR3 sequence is CASSLGLGTSTDTQYF. In DNA form, the CDR3 reads TGTGCCAGCAGCTTAGGTCTAGGGACTAGCACAGATACGCAGTATTTT.

This clonotype has only a few counts. The V call is TRBV10-1, the J call TRBJ2-7, with 8 nucleotides matching TRBD2. This CDR3 has 13 amino acids. The V and J ends lost 5 bases and 5 bases, in that order; junction bases with no gene match: 5. Germline CDR1 is WNHNN and CDR2 is SYGVQD (reference sequence). This CDR3 is CASSTGGADEQYF. CDR3 nucleotide sequence: TGCGCCAGCAGTACGGGAGGGGCCGACGAGCAGTACTTC.

This clonotype was seen only a few times. J is TRBJ2-7 and V is TRBV6-6; D perhaps matches TRBD2 (5 bases). The ends were cut back, 0 bases at V and 12 bases at J, with 12 bases in the middle. Germline V lookup: CDR1 MNHNY, CDR2 SVGAGI (reference sequence). CDR3 length: 12 residues. CDR3 amino acids: CASSYSGVNPYV. CDR3 in DNA: TGTGCCAGCAGTTACTCGGGAGTTAACCCGTACGTC.

This chain links TRBV20-1 with TRBJ2-3; 12 bases line up with TRBD2. After removal of 3 bases from V and 6 bases from J, the junction contained 4 bases not matched to a gene. Per germline, CDR1 DFQATT and CDR2 SNEGSKA (reference sequence). The CDR3 is 14 residues long. The CDR3 coding sequence is TGCAGTGCTAGCCTAGCGGGGGGGCCTGATACGCAGTATTTT. This codes for CSASLAGGPDTQYF.

This clonotype was counted a few times. The chain uses TRBV7-2 and TRBJ2-7; 8 positions agree with TRBD1. Germline CDR1 reads SGHTA; CDR2 reads FQGNSA. Trimming cost V 5 bases and J 6 bases; bases outside gene matches: 3. The CDR3 is 12 residues long. The CDR3, as DNA: TGTGCCAGCAGCATAGGGACAGGCGAGCAGTACTTC. This codes for CASSIGTGEQYF.

This clonotype was observed at least ten times. The rearrangement links TRBV10-3 to TRBJ2-3; maybe TRBD1 (5 bases). Germline V gene sequence: CDR1 ENHRY, CDR2 SYGVKD. With 7 bases removed from V and 0 bases from J, the gap between germline ends came to 8 bases. This CDR3 region has 13 residues. Here the CDR3 DNA reads TGTGCCATCATGCAGGGTAGCACAGATACGCAGTATTTT. Translating gives CAIMQGSTDTQYF.

The chain joins TRBV6-5 to TRBJ2-7, with TRBD1 identical over 7 bases. The CDR3 loop spans 15 amino acids. Germline assignment: CDR1 MNHEY and CDR2 SVGAGI. V shed 4 bases and J 4 bases; nucleotides not matched to a gene: 10. CDR3 sequence: CASSSQGQGEYEQYF. DNA for the CDR3: TGTGCCAGCAGTTCTCAGGGGCAGGGGGAGTACGAGCAGTACTTC.

The gene calls are TRBV18 and TRBJ2-2; D possibly uses TRBD1 or TRBD2 (6 bases each). The V end was cut by 10 bases, the J end by 5 bases, with 17 bases between. CDR1 is KGHSH, CDR2 LQKENI, per germline. The CDR3 sequence is 14 residues long. DNA for the CDR3: TGTGCCACAGCTTCGGGGGCCGGAACCGGGGAGCTGTTTTTT. Its protein is CATASGAGTGELFF.

This clonotype has a handful of counts. The J gene is TRBJ2-6, the V gene TRBV4-3; the D is unclear. The V gene's germline CDR1 is LGHNA and CDR2 YSLEER. The CDR3 is 15 residues long. V lost 4 bases and J 3 bases, leaving 10 bases between the germline ends. The CDR3 loop reads CASSRQFDGANVLTF. For the CDR3, the DNA is TGCGCCAGCAGCCGACAATTTGATGGGGCCAACGTCCTGACTTTC.

This clonotype was recorded at least ten times. This chain links TRBV20-1 with TRBJ2-1, with 7 nucleotides matching TRBD1. From germline, CDR1 is DFQATT and CDR2 SNEGSKA (reference sequence). The V and J ends lost 1 base and 3 bases, in that order; junction bases with no gene match: 0. The CDR3 is made up of 13 amino acids. Here the CDR3 DNA reads TGCAGTGCTAGAGGGGACAGCTACAATGAGCAGTTCTTC. The encoded protein is CSARGDSYNEQFF.